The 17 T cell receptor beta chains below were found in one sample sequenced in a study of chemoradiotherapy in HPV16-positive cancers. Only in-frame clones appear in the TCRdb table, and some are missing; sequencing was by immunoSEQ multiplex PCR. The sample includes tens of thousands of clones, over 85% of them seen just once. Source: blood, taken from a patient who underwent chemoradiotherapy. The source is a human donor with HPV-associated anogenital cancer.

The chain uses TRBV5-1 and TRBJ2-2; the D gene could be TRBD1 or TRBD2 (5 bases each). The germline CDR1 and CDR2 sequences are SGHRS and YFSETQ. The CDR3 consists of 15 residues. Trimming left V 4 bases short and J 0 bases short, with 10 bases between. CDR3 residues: CASSQGTTNTGELFF. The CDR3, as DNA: TGCGCCAGCAGCCAAGGGACCACGAACACCGGGGAGCTGTTTTTT.

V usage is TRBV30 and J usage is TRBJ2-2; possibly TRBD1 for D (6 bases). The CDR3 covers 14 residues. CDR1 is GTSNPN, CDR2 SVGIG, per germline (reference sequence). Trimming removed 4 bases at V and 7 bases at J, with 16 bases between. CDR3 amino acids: CAWKGGLEIGELFF. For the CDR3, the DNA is TGTGCCTGGAAAGGGGGTTTGGAGATCGGGGAGCTGTTTTTT.

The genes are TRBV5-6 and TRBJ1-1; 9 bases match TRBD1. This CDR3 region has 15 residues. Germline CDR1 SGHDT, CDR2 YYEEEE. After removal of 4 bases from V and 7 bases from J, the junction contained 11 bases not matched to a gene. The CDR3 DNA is TGTGCCAGCAGCCTCCAACAGGGGGCCGCCAGTGAAGCTTTCTTT. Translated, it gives CASSLQQGAASEAFF. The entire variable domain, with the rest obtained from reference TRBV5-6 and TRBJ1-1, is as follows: DAGVTQSPTHLIKTRGQQVTLRCSPKSGHDTVSWYQQALGQGPQFIFQYYEEEERQRGNFPDRFSGHQFPNYSSELNVNALLLGDSALYLCASSLQQGAASEAFFGQGTRLTVV.

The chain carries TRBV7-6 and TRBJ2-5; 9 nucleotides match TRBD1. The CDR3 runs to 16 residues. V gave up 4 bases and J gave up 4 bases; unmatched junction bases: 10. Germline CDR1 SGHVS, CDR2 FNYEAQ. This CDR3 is CASSSGQGTYVETQYF. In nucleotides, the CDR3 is TGTGCCAGCAGCTCGGGACAGGGAACGTATGTAGAGACCCAGTACTTC.

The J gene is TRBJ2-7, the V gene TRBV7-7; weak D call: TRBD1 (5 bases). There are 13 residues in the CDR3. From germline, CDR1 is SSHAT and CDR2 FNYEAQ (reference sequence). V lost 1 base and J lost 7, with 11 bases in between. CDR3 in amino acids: CASSLVQGSEQYF. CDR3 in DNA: TGTGCCAGCAGCTTAGTTCAGGGAAGTGAGCAGTACTTC.

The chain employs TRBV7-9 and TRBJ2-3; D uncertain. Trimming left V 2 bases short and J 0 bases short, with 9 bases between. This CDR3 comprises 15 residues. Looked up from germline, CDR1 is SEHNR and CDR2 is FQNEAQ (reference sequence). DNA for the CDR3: TGTGCCAGCAGCTTATATAGTACTAGCACAGATACGCAGTATTTT. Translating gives CASSLYSTSTDTQYF.

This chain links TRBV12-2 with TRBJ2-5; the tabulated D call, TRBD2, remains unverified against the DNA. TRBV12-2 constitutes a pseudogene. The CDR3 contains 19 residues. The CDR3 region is CASRPCLAGGPGPAETQYF. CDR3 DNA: TGTGCAAGTCGCCCCTGCCTAGCGGGGGGGCCTGGTCCAGCTGAGACCCAGTACTTC.

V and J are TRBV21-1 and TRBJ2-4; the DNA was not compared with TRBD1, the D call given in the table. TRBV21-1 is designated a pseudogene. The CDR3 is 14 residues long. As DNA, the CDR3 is TGTGCCAGCAGCAAGGGGCCCGCCAAAAACATTCAGTACTTC. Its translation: CASSKGPAKNIQYF.

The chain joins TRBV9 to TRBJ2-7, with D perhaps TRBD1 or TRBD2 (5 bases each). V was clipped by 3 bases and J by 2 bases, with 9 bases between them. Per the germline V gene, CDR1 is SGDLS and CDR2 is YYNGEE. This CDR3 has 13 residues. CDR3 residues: CASSAGAAYEQYF. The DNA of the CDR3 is TGTGCCAGCAGCGCCGGGGCAGCCTACGAGCAGTACTTC.

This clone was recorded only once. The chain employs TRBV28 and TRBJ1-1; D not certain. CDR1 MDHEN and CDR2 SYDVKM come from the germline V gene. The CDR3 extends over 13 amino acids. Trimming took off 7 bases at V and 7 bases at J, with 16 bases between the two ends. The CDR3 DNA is TGTGCCAGCACCACAAGGCAGGTAGTTGAAGCTTTCTTT. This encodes CASTTRQVVEAFF.

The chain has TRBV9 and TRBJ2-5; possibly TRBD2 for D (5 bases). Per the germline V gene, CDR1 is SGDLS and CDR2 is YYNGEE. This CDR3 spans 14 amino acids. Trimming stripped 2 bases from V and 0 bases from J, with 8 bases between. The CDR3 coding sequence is TGTGCCAGCAGCGTTGAGGGATACCAAGAGACCCAGTACTTC. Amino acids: CASSVEGYQETQYF.

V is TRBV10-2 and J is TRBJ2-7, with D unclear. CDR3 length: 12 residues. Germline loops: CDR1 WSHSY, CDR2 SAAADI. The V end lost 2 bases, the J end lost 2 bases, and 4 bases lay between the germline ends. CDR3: CASSERAYEQYF. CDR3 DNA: TGCGCCAGCAGTGAGAGAGCCTACGAGCAGTACTTC.

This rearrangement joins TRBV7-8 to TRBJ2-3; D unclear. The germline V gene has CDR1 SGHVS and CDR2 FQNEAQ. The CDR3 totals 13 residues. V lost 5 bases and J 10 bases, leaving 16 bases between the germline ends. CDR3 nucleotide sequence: TGTGCCAGCAGCGAACTCACCTCGGGCGCGCAGTATTTT. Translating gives CASSELTSGAQYF.

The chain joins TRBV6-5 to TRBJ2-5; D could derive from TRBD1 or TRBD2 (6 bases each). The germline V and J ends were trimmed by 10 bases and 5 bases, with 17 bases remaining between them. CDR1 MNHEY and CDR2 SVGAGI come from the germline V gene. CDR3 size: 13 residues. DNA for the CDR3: TGTGCCACCAGAGGGGGGAGGTCTGAGACCCAGTACTTC. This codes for CATRGGRSETQYF.

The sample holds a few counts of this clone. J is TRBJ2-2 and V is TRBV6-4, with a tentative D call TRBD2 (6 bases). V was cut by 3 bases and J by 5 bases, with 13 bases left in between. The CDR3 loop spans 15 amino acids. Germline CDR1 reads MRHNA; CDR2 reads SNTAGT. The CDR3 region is CASSERGGGTGELFF. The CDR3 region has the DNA TGTGCCAGCAGTGAACGGGGAGGAGGGACCGGGGAGCTGTTTTTT.

Written as DNA, the CDR3 is TGTGCCACCAGCAGAGATATCGTGAACACTGAAGCTTTCTTT. Protein product: CATSRDIVNTEAFF. The rearrangement links TRBV15 to TRBJ1-1; D is uncertain. Trimming pared 0 bases from V and 0 bases from J, leaving 5 bases between. The CDR3 has 14 residues. Per germline, CDR1 LNHNV and CDR2 YYDKDF (reference sequence).

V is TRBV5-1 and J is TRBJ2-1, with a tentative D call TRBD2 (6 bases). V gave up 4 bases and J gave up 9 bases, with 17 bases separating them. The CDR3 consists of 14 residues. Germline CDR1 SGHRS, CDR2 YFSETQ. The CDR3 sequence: CASSLQGGASEQFF. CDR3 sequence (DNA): TGCGCCAGCAGCCTGCAGGGCGGGGCCAGTGAGCAGTTCTTC.